What follows are 12 T cell receptor beta chains derived from one specimen sequenced in a study of cytomegalovirus exposure and HLA in healthy donors. PCR employed 60 Vbeta and 13 Jbeta primers. Sequencing used immunoSEQ multiplex PCR; TCRdb keeps in-frame clones, though not all of them. The sample lists a few hundred thousand clones, 80% occurring once. Sample: PBMCs. The receptor source for this set is a girl aged 2 to 10 in good health and CMV-seronegative.

V and J are TRBV7-9 and TRBJ2-7; no definite D call. Deletions cut 5 bases from V and 0 bases from J, with 8 bases between. The CDR3 spans 13 residues. The germline V gene has CDR1 SEHNR and CDR2 FQNEAQ (reference sequence). The CDR3 is CASSETGSYEQYF. Written as DNA, the CDR3 is TGTGCCAGCAGCGAGACGGGCTCCTACGAGCAGTACTTC. Based on the CDR3 plus reference TRBV7-9 and TRBJ2-7, the full variable domain is DTGVSQNPRHKITKRGQNVTFRCDPISEHNRLYWYRQTLGQGPEFLTYFQNEAQLEKSRLLSDRFSAERPKGSFSTLEIQRTEQGDSAMYLCASSETGSYEQYFGPGTRLTVT.

This rearrangement joins TRBV25-1 to TRBJ2-3; a possible D gene is TRBD2 (6 bases). This CDR3 is 15 amino acids long. Germline CDR1 reads MGHDK; CDR2 reads SYGVNS. The V end was cut by 2 bases, the J end by 0 bases, with 9 bases between. DNA for the CDR3: TGTGCCAGCAGTGAACTGGGACTTAGCACAGATACGCAGTATTTT. This translates into CASSELGLSTDTQYF. Drawing the rest from reference TRBV25-1 and TRBJ2-3, the complete variable domain is EADIYQTPRYLVIGTGKKITLECSQTMGHDKMYWYQQDPGMELHLIHYSYGVNSTEKGDLSSESTVSRIRTEHFPLTLESARPSHTSQYLCASSELGLSTDTQYFGPGTRLTVL.

The chain carries TRBV2 and TRBJ2-5; no reliable D call. Deletions cut 0 bases from V and 5 bases from J, with 13 bases between. Germline CDR1 reads SNHLY; CDR2 reads FYNNEI. This CDR3 region has 15 residues. The CDR3 DNA is TGTGCCAGCAGTGAAGCGTCTAGTTTTCGGGAGACCCAGTACTTC. Translating it yields CASSEASSFRETQYF. The full variable domain, in which reference TRBV2 and TRBJ2-5 provide the parts outside the CDR3, is EPEVTQTPSHQVTQMGQEVILRCVPISNHLYFYWYRQILGQKVEFLVSFYNNEISEKSEIFDDQFSVERPDGSNFTLKIRSTKLEDSAMYFCASSEASSFRETQYFGPGTRLLVL.

The chain links TRBV4-1 to TRBJ2-1, with D perhaps matching TRBD2 (5 bases). The CDR3 is 12 residues long. V gave up 4 bases and J gave up 9 bases, with 10 bases separating them. Germline CDR1 is MGHRA and CDR2 is YSYEKL. CDR3: CASSRGSGEQFF. CDR3 nucleotide sequence: TGCGCCAGCAGCCGCGGAAGCGGTGAGCAGTTCTTC.

This clone was seen a single time. V is TRBV6-5 and J is TRBJ1-1; D not certain. Trimming cost V 2 bases and J 0 bases, with 13 bases left between them. Germline-derived CDR1 and CDR2 are MNHEY and SVGAGI. The CDR3 loop spans 16 amino acids. CDR3 loop: CASSYPGLSLNTEAFF. In nucleotides, the CDR3 is TGTGCCAGCAGTTACCCCGGGTTAAGCTTGAACACTGAAGCTTTCTTT.

In this sample, this clone turned up once. V and J are TRBV7-8 and TRBJ2-1; 10 bases line up with TRBD2. The junction had 7 bases not matched to a gene; V was cut back by 5 bases and J by 6 bases. The length of the CDR3 is 15 residues. Germline V gene sequence: CDR1 SGHVS, CDR2 FQNEAQ. This CDR3 reads CASSVSGGVPNEQFF. The DNA of the CDR3 is TGTGCCAGCAGCGTGAGCGGGGGGGTCCCCAATGAGCAGTTCTTC.

The V and J genes are TRBV18 and TRBJ2-7; 12 bases are shared with TRBD2. The germline V gene has CDR1 KGHSH and CDR2 LQKENI. Unmatched junction bases numbered 6, after V lost 5 bases and J lost 1 base. The CDR3 spans 16 residues. CDR3 nucleotide sequence: TGTGCCAGCTCAAGGACTAGCGGGATGATTTCCTACGAGCAGTACTTC. This translates into CASSRTSGMISYEQYF.

V is TRBV9 and J is TRBJ2-3, with 7 bases identical to TRBD2. Per the germline V gene, CDR1 is SGDLS and CDR2 is YYNGEE. This CDR3 spans 16 amino acids. Losses at the gene ends were 0 bases for V and 4 bases for J; bases not matched to a gene: 8. In DNA, the CDR3 is TGTGCCAGCAGCGTAGGGGGAGGGTTCAAAGCAGATACGCAGTATTTT. It yields the protein CASSVGGGFKADTQYF.

The chain combines TRBV7-9 with TRBJ2-1; tentatively, D is TRBD1 (6 bases). The CDR3 covers 14 residues. Germline loops: CDR1 SEHNR, CDR2 FQNEAQ (reference sequence). V shed 4 bases and J shed 12 bases, with 19 bases lying between them. The CDR3 sequence is CASSSGVAVVRQFF. The CDR3 DNA sequence: TGTGCCAGCAGCTCAGGGGTAGCCGTGGTGCGGCAGTTCTTC.

This clone has just a few counts. This chain links TRBV7-8 with TRBJ2-1, with 13 bases identical to TRBD2. The V gene end was trimmed by 3 bases and the J gene end by 6 bases; junction bases not matched to a gene: 8. The CDR3 is 17 residues long. Per the germline V gene, CDR1 is SGHVS and CDR2 is FQNEAQ. CDR3 residues: CASSFGGTSGISNEQFF. The CDR3 nucleotides are TGTGCCAGCAGCTTTGGAGGGACTAGCGGGATAAGCAATGAGCAGTTCTTC.

V gene TRBV10-3 combines with J gene TRBJ2-1; 11 nucleotides match TRBD2. V was pared by 1 base and J by 8 bases, with 4 bases of the junction left unmatched. This CDR3 region has 15 residues. Per germline, CDR1 ENHRY and CDR2 SYGVKD. CDR3 sequence: CAISELAGGLDEQFF. Here the CDR3 DNA reads TGTGCCATCAGTGAGTTAGCGGGGGGGTTAGATGAGCAGTTCTTC.

This chain connects TRBV7-2 to TRBJ2-5, with 10 bases matching TRBD2. The last part of the DNA fits TRBJ2-7 better; the J call may be wrong. Germline V lookup: CDR1 SGHTA, CDR2 FQGNSA. The CDR3 runs to 18 residues. CDR3 sequence: CASSFEASGGLSSYEQYF. The CDR3 DNA follows: TGTGCCAGCAGCTTTGAGGCTAGCGGGGGCCTTAGCTCCTACGAGCAGTACTTC.